Each of the 13 T cell receptor beta chains below was sequenced from the same sample in a study of T cell changes during pregnancy in multiple sclerosis. The data were produced by immunoSEQ multiplex PCR, yet TCRdb's version contains in-frame clones alone and is incomplete. The sample records 80,000 to 95,000 clones, 90% to 95% being singletons. The sample in question was peripheral blood, obtained in the second trimester of pregnancy. These receptors all stem from a female donor with multiple sclerosis, enrolled in a pregnancy study.

The chain is built from TRBV28 and TRBJ1-3, with D possibly being TRBD1 (5 bases). CDR3 length: 19 residues. The V and J ends lost 6 bases and 4 bases respectively, with 28 bases between them. CDR1 MDHEN and CDR2 SYDVKM come from the germline V gene. CDR3 nucleotides: TGTGCCAGCAGGATCCCCCAGGGTTCCCTTCTGTCGCAAGGAAACACCATATATTTT. This translates into CASRIPQGSLLSQGNTIYF. Looking up the rest from reference TRBV28 and TRBJ1-3 gives the full variable domain: DVKVTQSSRYLVKRTGEKVFLECVQDMDHENMFWYRQDPGLGLRLIYFSYDVKMKEKGDIPEGYSVSREKKERFSLILESASTNQTSMYLCASRIPQGSLLSQGNTIYFGEGSWLTVV.

The chain is built from TRBV19 and TRBJ2-1; 9 bases match TRBD2. V gave up 6 bases and J gave up 4 bases; unmatched junction bases: 13. The CDR3 runs to 17 residues. The germline V gene encodes CDR1 LNHDA and CDR2 SQIVND (reference sequence). CDR3 bases: TGTGCCAGTAGCGGATCTAGAACGGCGGGAGGGTACAATGAGCAGTTCTTC. Amino acids: CASSGSRTAGGYNEQFF.

This chain connects TRBV18 to TRBJ2-1; 7 bases match TRBD2. Germline V gene data show CDR1 as KGHSH and CDR2 as LQKENI. The CDR3 extends over 14 amino acids. V was pared by 2 bases and J by 5 bases, with 3 bases of the junction left unmatched. CDR3 sequence: CASSPRGLHNEQFF. The CDR3 DNA reads as TGTGCCAGCTCACCAAGGGGACTACACAATGAGCAGTTCTTC. The variable domain in full, completed from reference TRBV18 and TRBJ2-1, reads NAGVMQNPRHLVRRRGQEARLRCSPMKGHSHVYWYRQLPEEGLKFMVYLQKENIIDESGMPKERFSAEFPKEGPSILRIQQVVRGDSAAYFCASSPRGLHNEQFFGPGTRLTVL.

This chain connects TRBV30 to TRBJ1-2; D call uncertain. CDR1 GTSNPN and CDR2 SVGIG come from the germline V gene (reference sequence). The CDR3 loop spans 16 amino acids. V lost 0 bases and J lost 2, with 16 bases in between. The CDR3 region is CAWSVMTEGLNYGYTF. DNA for the CDR3: TGTGCCTGGAGTGTAATGACGGAAGGACTAAACTATGGCTACACCTTC.

The chain links TRBV7-8 to TRBJ2-3, with TRBD2 matching over 7 bases. The CDR3 has 15 residues. Losses at the gene ends were 1 base for V and 1 base for J; bases not matched to a gene: 2. Germline loops: CDR1 SGHVS, CDR2 FQNEAQ. The DNA for the CDR3 is TGTGCCAGCAGCTTAGGACTAGCTCGCACAGATACGCAGTATTTT. This codes for CASSLGLARTDTQYF. The variable domain in full, completed from reference TRBV7-8 and TRBJ2-3, reads GAGVSQSPRYKVAKRGQDVALRCDPISGHVSLFWYQQALGQGPEFLTYFQNEAQLDKSGLPSDRFFAERPEGSVSTLKIQRTQQEDSAVYLCASSLGLARTDTQYFGPGTRLTVL.

The rearrangement links TRBV5-1 to TRBJ1-1; D gene ambiguous. Germline CDR1 and CDR2: SGHRS and YFSETQ. V shed 0 bases and J shed 8 bases, with 11 bases lying between them. The CDR3 covers 13 residues. CDR3 bases: TGCGCCAGCAGCTTGGGCGGCTTTGCGGAAGCTTTCTTT. Amino acid sequence: CASSLGGFAEAFF.

The chain uses TRBV4-1 and TRBJ1-4, with D perhaps matching TRBD1 (5 bases). CDR3 length: 14 residues. V lost 1 base, J lost 13 bases, and 16 bases lay in between. The germline V gene has CDR1 MGHRA and CDR2 YSYEKL. In nucleotides, the CDR3 is TGCGCCAGCAGCCAAGTAGGGTCGGGGGTGAGACTGTTTTTT. This sequence encodes CASSQVGSGVRLFF.

This rearrangement joins TRBV11-2 to TRBJ2-3, with 12 bases fitting TRBD2. The CDR3 is made up of 16 amino acids. Trimming took 4 bases from V and 4 from J; bases not matched to a gene: 6. Germline values: CDR1 SGHAT, CDR2 FQNNGV. CDR3 in DNA: TGTGCCAGCAGCTACCTGACTAGCGGGAGTGCAGATACGCAGTATTTT. Protein: CASSYLTSGSADTQYF.

V gene TRBV5-8 combines with J gene TRBJ2-1; 8 nucleotides align to TRBD2. Trimming removed 3 bases from V and 8 bases from J; junction bases left unmatched: 4. Looked up from germline, CDR1 is SGHTS and CDR2 is YDEGEE. This CDR3 comprises 13 residues. The CDR3 loop is CASSSGLVYEQFF. In DNA form, the CDR3 reads TGTGCCAGCAGCTCGGGACTAGTCTATGAGCAGTTCTTC.

This chain connects TRBV7-6 to TRBJ2-7; 12 bases agree with TRBD2. The CDR3 sequence is 15 residues long. Germline V CDR1 and CDR2: SGHVS, FNYEAQ. Germline trimming cut 5 bases from V and 7 bases from J; bases unmatched to any gene: 9. The CDR3 reads CASSPTSGSLREQYF. The CDR3, as DNA: TGTGCCAGCAGCCCGACTAGCGGGAGCCTCCGGGAGCAGTACTTC.

The chain joins TRBV5-4 to TRBJ2-1, with TRBD2 matching over 9 bases. This CDR3 comprises 15 residues. Germline V lookup: CDR1 SGHNT, CDR2 YYREEE (reference sequence). Trimming at V came to 3 bases and at J to 6 bases, leaving 7 bases not matched to a gene. CDR3 sequence (DNA): TGTGCCAGCAGCTCCATCCTGACTAGCGGCAATGAGCAGTTCTTC. Its protein product is CASSSILTSGNEQFF.

J is TRBJ1-2 and V is TRBV19, with D hard to call. CDR1 LNHDA and CDR2 SQIVND come from the germline V gene (reference sequence). Trimming stripped 3 bases from V and 2 bases from J, with 7 bases between. This CDR3 contains 13 residues. The CDR3 spells CASSINTNYGYTF. For the CDR3, the DNA is TGTGCCAGTAGTATCAACACGAACTATGGCTACACCTTC.

The chain recombines TRBV2 with TRBJ1-2; possibly TRBD1 for D (5 bases). V lost 4 bases to trimming and J lost 0 bases, with 12 bases between them. The CDR3 runs 15 residues. Germline CDR1 and CDR2: SNHLY and FYNNEI. This CDR3 reads CASSVTVTTNYGYTF. Here the CDR3 DNA reads TGTGCCAGCAGTGTGACAGTCACAACTAACTATGGCTACACCTTC.